The rows below give T cell receptor beta chains drawn from one sample of a study of T cells after posttransplantation cyclophosphamide. Clones were read by immunoSEQ multiplex PCR, and TCRdb kept only the in-frame ones, dropping some. The table includes thousands of clones, just over 95% detected once. Material: naive CD8+ T cells sorted from PBMCs. These TCRs come from a man aged 50-60 years in good health, CMV-negative, and a related stem cell transplant donor. The CDR3 runs from the conserved cysteine through the conserved F or W. D genes are given only for firm matches. The size entry is marked missing in some rows and otherwise reads once, few, many or a size class.

clone size: NA; D gene: NA; J gene: TRBJ1-2; V gene: TRBV7-3; CDR3 DNA: TGTGCCAGCAGCTTCCACCCGGGGGGGGACCCATTCTATGGCTACACCTTC; CDR3 protein: CASSFHPGGDPFYGYTF
clone size: NA; D gene: TRBD2; J gene: TRBJ2-7; V gene: TRBV14; CDR3 DNA: TGTGCCAGCAGCCAGGGGACTAGCGGGGGGCTCTCCTACGAGCAGTACTTC; CDR3 protein: CASSQGTSGGLSYEQYF
clone size: NA; D gene: NA; J gene: TRBJ2-5; V gene: TRBV10-3; CDR3 DNA: TGTGCCATCAGTGATCTTAGCGACAGGTACCAAGAGACCCAGTACTTC; CDR3 protein: CAISDLSDRYQETQYF
clone size: NA; D gene: NA; J gene: TRBJ2-7; V gene: TRBV7-9; CDR3 DNA: TGTGCCAGCAGCCCTGATCGGGTGGGCGAGCAGTACTTC; CDR3 protein: CASSPDRVGEQYF
clone size: NA; D gene: TRBD2; J gene: TRBJ2-5; V gene: TRBV7-6; CDR3 DNA: TGTGCCAGCAGCTTAGCGCTAGCGGGTGGCGAGACCCAGTACTTC; CDR3 protein: CASSLALAGGETQYF
clone size: NA; D gene: NA; J gene: TRBJ2-5; V gene: TRBV27; CDR3 DNA: TGTGCCAGCAGTTTCGACACCGGGGGAGAGACCCAGTACTTC; CDR3 protein: CASSFDTGGETQYF
clone size: NA; D gene: NA; J gene: TRBJ2-7; V gene: TRBV2; CDR3 DNA: TGTGCCTCCCTATTCTACGAGCAGTACTTC; CDR3 protein: CASLFYEQYF
clone size: NA; D gene: NA; J gene: TRBJ1-1; V gene: TRBV4-2; CDR3 DNA: TGTGCCAGCAGCCCTCACGGGGGGAACACTGAAGCTTTCTTT; CDR3 protein: CASSPHGGNTEAFF
clone size: once; D gene: NA; J gene: TRBJ2-5; V gene: TRBV10-3; CDR3 DNA: TGTGCCATCAGTGAACCCGACAGGCCCCAAGAGACCCAGTACTTC; CDR3 protein: CAISEPDRPQETQYF
clone size: NA; D gene: NA; J gene: TRBJ1-6; V gene: TRBV7-9; CDR3 DNA: TGTGCCAGCAGCTTAGGAGCGTTAAGTATCCTCCACTTT; CDR3 protein: CASSLGALSILHF
clone size: NA; D gene: NA; J gene: TRBJ2-1; V gene: TRBV7-3; CDR3 DNA: TGTGCCAGCAGCCCCCGTACTTTAAGCTCCTACAATGAGCAGTTCTTC; CDR3 protein: CASSPRTLSSYNEQFF
clone size: NA; D gene: NA; J gene: TRBJ1-2; V gene: TRBV2; CDR3 DNA: TGTGCCAGCAGGGCGGGGACTAACTATGGCTACACCTTC; CDR3 protein: CASRAGTNYGYTF
clone size: NA; D gene: TRBD2; J gene: TRBJ2-5; V gene: TRBV11-2; CDR3 DNA: TGTGCCAGCAGCTTCAGTGCGGGAGAGGAGACCCAGTACTTC; CDR3 protein: CASSFSAGEETQYF
clone size: NA; D gene: NA; J gene: TRBJ2-7; V gene: TRBV30; CDR3 DNA: TGTGCCTGGAGCCCAGGGTGGGAGCAGTACTTC; CDR3 protein: CAWSPGWEQYF
clone size: NA; D gene: NA; J gene: TRBJ1-1; V gene: TRBV11-3; CDR3 DNA: TGTGCCAGCAGCTTAGGCGGGTGCCCCCCTGAAGCTTTCTTT; CDR3 protein: CASSLGGCPPEAFF
clone size: NA; D gene: TRBD1; J gene: TRBJ1-1; V gene: TRBV5-1; CDR3 DNA: TGCGCCAGCAGCTTGGCGACAGGGGGGACTGAAGCTTTCTTT; CDR3 protein: CASSLATGGTEAFF
clone size: NA; D gene: TRBD2; J gene: TRBJ2-3; V gene: TRBV7-8; CDR3 DNA: TGTGCCAGCAGCTTATACCGGGAGGCAGATACGCAGTATTTT; CDR3 protein: CASSLYREADTQYF
clone size: NA; D gene: NA; J gene: TRBJ2-1; V gene: TRBV28; CDR3 DNA: TGTGCCAGCAGTTACGGCCAGGGGGGACCTATGTACAATGAGCAGTTCTTC; CDR3 protein: CASSYGQGGPMYNEQFF
clone size: NA; D gene: TRBD2; J gene: TRBJ2-1; V gene: TRBV4-1; CDR3 DNA: TGCGCCAGCAGCCAAGATTCCGCCGGGACTAGTCTATACAATGAGCAGTTCTTC; CDR3 protein: CASSQDSAGTSLYNEQFF
clone size: NA; D gene: TRBD2; J gene: TRBJ2-5; V gene: TRBV27; CDR3 DNA: TGTGCCAGCAGTCCAAAAGGGACCGGGACTAGCGGGGTGACGACCCAGTACTTC; CDR3 protein: CASSPKGTGTSGVTTQYF
clone size: NA; D gene: NA; J gene: TRBJ2-1; V gene: TRBV15; CDR3 DNA: TGTGCCACCAGCACTTACAGGGAAGACTACAATGAGCAGTTCTTC; CDR3 protein: CATSTYREDYNEQFF
clone size: NA; D gene: NA; J gene: TRBJ2-1; V gene: TRBV14; CDR3 DNA: TGTGCCAGCAGCCAAGTGGCAGGAAAGTACAATGAGCAGTTCTTC; CDR3 protein: CASSQVAGKYNEQFF
clone size: NA; D gene: TRBD2; J gene: TRBJ2-2; V gene: TRBV7-3; CDR3 DNA: TGTGCCAGCAGCTTAACAGGAGCGGGAGGGCCCTCCGGGGAGCTGTTTTTT; CDR3 protein: CASSLTGAGGPSGELFF
clone size: NA; D gene: TRBD2; J gene: TRBJ2-3; V gene: TRBV7-9; CDR3 DNA: TGTGCCAGCAGCAACCTAGCGGGGAGAAGAGATACGCAGTATTTT; CDR3 protein: CASSNLAGRRDTQYF
clone size: NA; D gene: TRBD1; J gene: TRBJ2-7; V gene: TRBV29-1; CDR3 DNA: TGCAGCGGCTCAACGGGACAGGGATCCTACGAGCAGTACTTC; CDR3 protein: CSGSTGQGSYEQYF
clone size: NA; D gene: TRBD2; J gene: TRBJ2-2; V gene: TRBV4-2; CDR3 DNA: TGTGCCAGCAGCCAAGATGAGGCGGGAGGGCCACCCGGGGAGCTGTTTTTT; CDR3 protein: CASSQDEAGGPPGELFF